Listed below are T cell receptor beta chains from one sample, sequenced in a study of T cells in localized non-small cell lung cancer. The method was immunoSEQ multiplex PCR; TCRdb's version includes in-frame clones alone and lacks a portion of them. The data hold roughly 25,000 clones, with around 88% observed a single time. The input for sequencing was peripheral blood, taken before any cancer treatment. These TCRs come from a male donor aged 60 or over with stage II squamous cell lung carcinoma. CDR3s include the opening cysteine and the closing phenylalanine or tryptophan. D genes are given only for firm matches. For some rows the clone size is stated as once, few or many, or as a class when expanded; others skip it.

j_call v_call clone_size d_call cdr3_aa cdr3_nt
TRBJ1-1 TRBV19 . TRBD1 CATSYRGMNTEAFF TGTGCCACCTCGTACAGGGGCATGAACACTGAAGCTTTCTTT
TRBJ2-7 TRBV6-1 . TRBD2 CASSEVPGGGTRHEQYF TGTGCCAGCAGTGAAGTCCCTGGGGGGGGTACGAGGCACGAGCAGTACTTC
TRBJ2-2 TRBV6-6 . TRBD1 CASSRGQGWNTGELFF TGTGCCAGCAGTAGAGGACAGGGTTGGAACACCGGGGAGCTGTTTTTT
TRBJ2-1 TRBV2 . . CASPGKVGYNEQFF TGTGCCAGCCCCGGGAAGGTTGGGTACAATGAGCAGTTCTTC
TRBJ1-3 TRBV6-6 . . CASSYIASQGNTIYF TGTGCCAGCAGTTACATTGCCTCTCAGGGAAACACCATATATTTT
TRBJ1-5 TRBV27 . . CASSPVTDSNQPQHF TGTGCCAGCAGCCCTGTCACAGATAGCAATCAGCCCCAGCATTTT
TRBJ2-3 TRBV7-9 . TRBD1 CASSLGGQGADTQYF TGTGCCAGCAGCCTCGGCGGGCAGGGGGCAGATACGCAGTATTTT
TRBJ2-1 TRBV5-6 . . CASSPGGHARNEQFF TGTGCCAGCAGCCCCGGGGGGCATGCCCGCAATGAGCAGTTCTTC
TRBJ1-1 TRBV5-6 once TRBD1 CASSEGQGLAIDTEAFF TGTGCCAGCAGCGAGGGACAGGGGCTCGCAATAGACACTGAAGCTTTCTTT
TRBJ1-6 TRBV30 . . CAWDRTRDSPLHF TGTGCCTGGGACCGCACTCGGGATTCACCCCTCCACTTT
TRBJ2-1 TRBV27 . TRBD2 CASSWRGGRGGEQFF TGTGCCAGCAGTTGGCGGGGGGGCCGAGGTGGTGAGCAGTTCTTC
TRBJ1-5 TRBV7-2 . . CASSYSALGVSSNQPQHF TGTGCCAGCAGCTATTCGGCACTTGGGGTCTCTAGCAATCAGCCCCAGCATTTT
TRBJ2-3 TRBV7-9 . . CASSSYPLRRVQYF TGTGCCAGCAGCTCATACCCCCTACGGCGAGTGCAGTATTTT
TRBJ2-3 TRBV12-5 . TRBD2 CASGPGTSGSHSFADTQYF TGTGCTAGTGGTCCCGGGACTAGCGGGTCTCACAGTTTCGCAGATACGCAGTATTTT
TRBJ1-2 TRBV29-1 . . CSVEERPLGGYTF TGCAGCGTTGAAGAAAGGCCGTTGGGGGGCTACACCTTC
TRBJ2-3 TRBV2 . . CASSEAGWYTDTQYF TGTGCCAGCAGTGAAGCTGGATGGTACACAGATACGCAGTATTTT
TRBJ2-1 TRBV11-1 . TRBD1 CASSLTGPGPRENEQFF TGTGCCAGCAGCCTGACAGGGCCGGGACCCCGTGAGAATGAGCAGTTCTTC
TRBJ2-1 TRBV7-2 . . CASSLGRNNEQFF TGTGCCAGCAGCTTAGGCCGGAACAATGAGCAGTTCTTC
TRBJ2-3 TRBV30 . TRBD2 CAWNGGGSTDTQYF TGTGCCTGGAATGGGGGAGGGAGCACAGATACGCAGTATTTT
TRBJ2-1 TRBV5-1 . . CASSQRDQAFF TGCGCCAGCAGCCAACGGGACCAGGCGTTCTTC
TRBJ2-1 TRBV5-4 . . CASSSQTSSYNEQFF TGTGCCAGCAGCTCCCAGACGAGCTCCTACAATGAGCAGTTCTTC
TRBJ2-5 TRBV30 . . CAWKKVGIQETQYF TGTGCCTGGAAGAAGGTCGGGATCCAAGAGACCCAGTACTTC
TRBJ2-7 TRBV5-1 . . CASSPETNNRVEQYF TGCGCCAGCAGCCCAGAAACAAATAACAGGGTCGAGCAGTACTTC
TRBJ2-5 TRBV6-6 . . CASGPVQETQYF TGTGCTAGCGGACCCGTCCAAGAGACCCAGTACTTC
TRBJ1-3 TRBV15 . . CATSREGFGGGGVFGNTIYF TGTGCCACCAGCAGAGAGGGTTTCGGGGGCGGTGGGGTTTTTGGAAACACCATATATTTT
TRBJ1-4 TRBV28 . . CASSPTGRGVNEKLFF TGTGCCAGCAGTCCCACAGGGAGAGGCGTGAATGAAAAACTGTTTTTT
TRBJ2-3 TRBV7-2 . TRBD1 CASSPRGLGTDTQYF TGTGCCAGCAGCCCCAGGGGGTTGGGCACAGATACGCAGTATTTT
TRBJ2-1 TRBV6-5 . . CASRGAILNEQFF TGTGCCAGCCGGGGGGCCATACTCAATGAGCAGTTCTTC
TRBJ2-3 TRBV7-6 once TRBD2 CASSLAQTSGRFDTQYF TGTGCCAGCAGCTTAGCACAAACTAGCGGGAGATTTGATACGCAGTATTTT
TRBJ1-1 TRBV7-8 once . CASSLGGFATNTEAFF TGTGCCAGCAGCTTGGGAGGGTTCGCCACGAACACTGAAGCTTTCTTT
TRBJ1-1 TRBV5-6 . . CASSLGGPSTEAFF TGTGCCAGCAGCTTGGGCGGGCCGAGCACTGAAGCTTTCTTT
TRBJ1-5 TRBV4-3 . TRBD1 CASSPYAGGRNQPQHF TGCGCCAGCAGCCCCTATGCAGGGGGACGGAATCAGCCCCAGCATTTT
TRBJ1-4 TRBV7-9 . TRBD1 CASSPDRVNNEKLFF TGTGCCAGCAGCCCAGACAGGGTGAATAATGAAAAACTGTTTTTT
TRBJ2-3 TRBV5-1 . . CASSSDITSTDTQYF TGCGCCAGCAGCTCGGACATTACTAGCACAGATACGCAGTATTTT
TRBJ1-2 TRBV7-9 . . CASSLEVGGSVAGYTF TGTGCCAGCAGCTTAGAAGTCGGCGGCTCCGTGGCTGGCTACACCTTC
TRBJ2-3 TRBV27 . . CASSLSASNTQYF TGTGCCAGCAGTTTATCGGCCTCAAATACGCAGTATTTT
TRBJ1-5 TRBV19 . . CASSFDISNQPQHF TGTGCCAGTAGTTTCGACATTAGCAATCAGCCCCAGCATTTT
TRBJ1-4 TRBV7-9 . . CASSLDLGNEKLFF TGTGCCAGCAGCTTAGATCTGGGGAATGAAAAACTGTTTTTT
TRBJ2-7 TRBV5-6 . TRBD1 CASSSWDRDEQYF TGTGCCAGCAGCTCCTGGGACAGGGACGAGCAGTACTTC
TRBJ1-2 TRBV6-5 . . CASSYSGGPLVNGYTF TGTGCCAGCAGTTACTCTGGCGGCCCGCTGGTCAATGGCTACACCTTC
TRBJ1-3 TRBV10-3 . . CAISRGPSGNTIYF TGTGCCATCAGCAGGGGACCCTCTGGAAACACCATATATTTT
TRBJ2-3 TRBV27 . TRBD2 CASSFLAGGSPDTQYF TGTGCCAGCAGTTTCCTCGCGGGAGGGTCCCCAGATACGCAGTATTTT
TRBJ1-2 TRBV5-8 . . CASSSQDGPTMGGYTF TGTGCCAGCAGCTCGCAGGACGGACCAACCATGGGTGGCTACACCTTC
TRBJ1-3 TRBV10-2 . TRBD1 CATSTGATGNTIYF TGCGCCACCTCGACAGGGGCTACCGGAAACACCATATATTTT
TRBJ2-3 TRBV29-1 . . CSVLSTDTQYF TGCAGCGTCCTGAGCACAGATACGCAGTATTTT
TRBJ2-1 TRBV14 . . CASSQGREISRKDYYNEQFF TGTGCCAGCAGCCAAGGGAGGGAGATTTCCAGGAAGGATTACTACAATGAGCAGTTCTTC
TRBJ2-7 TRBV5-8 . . CASSLDEQYF TGTGCCAGCAGCTTGGACGAGCAGTACTTC
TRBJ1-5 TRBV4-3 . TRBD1 CASSQDGTGNQPQHF TGCGCCAGCAGCCAAGATGGGACAGGCAATCAGCCCCAGCATTTT
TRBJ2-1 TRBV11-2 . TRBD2 CASSPQREVYNEQFF TGTGCCAGCAGCCCCCAGCGGGAGGTCTATAATGAGCAGTTCTTC
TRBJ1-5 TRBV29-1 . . CSVREGNQPQHF TGCAGCGTGAGGGAGGGGAATCAGCCCCAGCATTTT
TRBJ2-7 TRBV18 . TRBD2 CASSPSMGTGGRGEQYF TGTGCCAGCTCACCGTCCATGGGGACGGGAGGGAGAGGAGAGCAGTACTTC
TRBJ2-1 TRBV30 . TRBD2 CAWMGGTSGSYNEQFF TGTGCCTGGATGGGCGGGACTAGCGGCTCCTACAATGAGCAGTTCTTC
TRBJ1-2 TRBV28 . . CASSLWPVNYGYTF TGTGCCAGCAGTTTATGGCCAGTTAACTATGGCTACACCTTC
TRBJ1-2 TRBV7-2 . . CASSLGLGPFGYTF TGTGCCAGCAGCTTAGGTCTGGGGCCGTTTGGCTACACCTTC
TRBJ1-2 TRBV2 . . CASSVTGVSNYGYTF TGTGCCAGCAGTGTAACAGGAGTCTCTAACTATGGCTACACCTTC